This T cell receptor beta chain was retrieved from a study of quantifying T cell responses using KT2 cells. Study context: cDNA was made from DNase-treated RNA using alpha and beta constant primers. A predetermined fluorescence threshold ended the second PCR, run as a qPCR. Study-level results: Very high KT2 spike-in numbers caused saturation in KT2 sequence detection. Even the lowest spike-in, about one KT2 cell per 100,000 PBMC, yielded detectable KT2 sequences.

An oligo carrying a UMI was ligated to the cDNA 3' end. First-round PCR used roughly 4 cycles and beta primers RC1.1 and RC1.2 covering TRBC1 and TRBC2. TCRdb itself ran the UMI-ligation and nested PCR reads through MiXCR, one entry per CDR3 protein. Of approximately 50,000 distinct CDR3 sequences listed, roughly 10% are singletons. The sample holds many counts of this clonotype. Its antigen remains unidentified. Trimming stripped 3 bases from V and 7 bases from J, with 25 bases between. Germline V gene data show CDR1 as DFQATT and CDR2 as SNEGSKA (reference sequence). The CDR3 consists of 17 residues. Unfractionated PBMC were spiked with known numbers of KT2 clone cells.

V is TRBV20-1 and J is TRBJ1-5; D gene ambiguous. The sequenced sample was PBMCs spiked with cells of the T cell clone KT2. This clonotype originated in a human donor. The CDR3 region has the DNA TGCAGTGCTAGTTTAGGACTAGGTGCGGGGTTCGTGCAGCCCCAGCATTTT. It translates to CSASLGLGAGFVQPQHF.